This T cell receptor (beta chain) was documented in a study of blood T cell repertoires in COVID-19. As for the study in general: Italy, Spain and the United States were the sources of the convalescent and acute COVID-19 samples. Nucleic acid was either cDNA or gDNA, and it came from T cells, B-cell-depleted T cells, or PBMCs.

In the authors' methods: Nucleated cell number was recorded as an estimate derived from reference gene primer amplification. Only in-frame clones appear in the TCRdb table, and some are missing; sequencing was by immunoSEQ multiplex PCR. That table gives V, J and clone size, and the DNA gave D and trimming. The repertoire consists of fewer than 90,000 clones, with 70% to 90% occurring once and the leading ten covering approximately 1.5%. The germline gives CDR1 SNHLY, CDR2 FYNNEI. The CDR3 contains 15 residues. V lost 2 bases, J lost 2 bases, and 12 bases lay in between. This TCR was recovered from a human donor in a cohort sampled during active COVID-19. The chain links TRBV2 to TRBJ2-5, with a possible D match to TRBD1 (5 bases). The sequenced sample consisted of peripheral blood. This chain's CDR3 is CASSEFGQGQETQYF. In nucleotides, the CDR3 is TGTGCCAGCAGTGAATTCGGCCAGGGACAAGAGACCCAGTACTTC.